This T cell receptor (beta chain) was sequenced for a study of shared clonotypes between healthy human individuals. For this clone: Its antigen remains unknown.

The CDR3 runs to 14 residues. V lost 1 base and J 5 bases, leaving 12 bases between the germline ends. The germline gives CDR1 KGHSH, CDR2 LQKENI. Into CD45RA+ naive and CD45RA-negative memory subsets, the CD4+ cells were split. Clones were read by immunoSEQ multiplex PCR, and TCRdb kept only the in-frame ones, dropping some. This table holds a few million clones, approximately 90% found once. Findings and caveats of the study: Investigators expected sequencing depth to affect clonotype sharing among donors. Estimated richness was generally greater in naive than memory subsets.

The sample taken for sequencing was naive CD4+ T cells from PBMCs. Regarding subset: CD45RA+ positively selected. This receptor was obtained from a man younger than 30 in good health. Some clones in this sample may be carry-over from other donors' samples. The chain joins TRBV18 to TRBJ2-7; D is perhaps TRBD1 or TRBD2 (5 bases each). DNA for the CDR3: TGTGCCAGCTCACCACGGGACGGCAGTAACGAGCAGTACTTC. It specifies CASSPRDGSNEQYF.